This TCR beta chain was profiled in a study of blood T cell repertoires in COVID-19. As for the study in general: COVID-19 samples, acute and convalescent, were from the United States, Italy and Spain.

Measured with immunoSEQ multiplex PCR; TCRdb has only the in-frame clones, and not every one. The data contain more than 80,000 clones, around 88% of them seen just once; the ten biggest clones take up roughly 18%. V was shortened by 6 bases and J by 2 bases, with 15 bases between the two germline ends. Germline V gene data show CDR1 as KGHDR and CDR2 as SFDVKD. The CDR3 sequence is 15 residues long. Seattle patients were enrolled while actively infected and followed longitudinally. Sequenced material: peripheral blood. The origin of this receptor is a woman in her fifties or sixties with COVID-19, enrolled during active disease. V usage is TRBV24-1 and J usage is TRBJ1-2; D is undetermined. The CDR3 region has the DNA TGTGCCACCAGTCCCTCCAGGACTCAGAACTATGGCTACACCTTC. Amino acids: CATSPSRTQNYGYTF.